Below, 28 T cell receptor beta chains from the same sample are listed, as sequenced in a study of vaccination and CD4 T cells after COVID-19. Treatment denoted: approximately 11-day PBMC culture with coronavirus spike peptide pools or control peptides (ViraFEST assay). Cultured CD4+ T-cell DNA underwent Oncomine TCR Beta short-read sequencing. Via MiXCR, TCRdb re-called the PCR reads, giving one row per CDR3 protein. This sample has about 23,000 distinct CDR3 sequences, with roughly 44% found just once. For these receptors, no antigen is known. The sequenced sample was CD4+ T cells from blood, cultured in vitro, obtained before SARS-CoV-2 vaccination. The receptor source for this set is a human donor who received a COVID-19 vaccine.

This clonotype was recorded once. This sequence joins TRBV12-3 or TRBV12-4 and TRBJ1-1, with D maybe TRBD1 (6 bases). V was shortened by 6 bases and J by 1 base, with 9 bases between the two germline ends. The CDR3 sequence is 13 residues long. The CDR3 nucleotides are TGTGCCAGCAGCCGGACAGCGAACACTGAAGCTTTCTTT. This translates into CASSRTANTEAFF.

The chain uses TRBV24-1 and TRBJ1-2, with 7 bases that match TRBD1. CDR1 is KGHDR and CDR2 is SFDVKD in the germline V gene. The CDR3 covers 15 residues. After removal of 7 bases from V and 4 bases from J, the junction contained 11 bases not matched to a gene. CDR3 nucleotide sequence: TGTGCCACCAGCGCGACAGGGCGTAATCTCTATGGCTACACCTTC. It encodes CATSATGRNLYGYTF.

V usage is TRBV28 and J usage is TRBJ2-7; 11 bases map to TRBD1. Looked up from germline, CDR1 is MDHEN and CDR2 is SYDVKM. CDR3 length equals 14 residues. V was clipped by 4 bases and J by 5 bases; unmatched bases: 4. CDR3 DNA: TGTGCCAGCAGTTCCCGGACAGGGGGCGACGAGCAGTACTTC. This encodes CASSSRTGGDEQYF.

The chain has TRBV4-1 and TRBJ1-1; 7 bases fit TRBD1. CDR1 is MGHRA and CDR2 is YSYEKL in the germline V gene. This CDR3 has 15 residues. Trimming at V came to 2 bases and at J to 3 bases, leaving 6 bases not matched to a gene. The CDR3 nucleotides read TGCGCCAGCAGCCAACCACGGACAGGAGACACTGAAGCTTTCTTT. Translation: CASSQPRTGDTEAFF.

V and J are TRBV10-1 and TRBJ2-3; 10 bases are a match to TRBD2. The germline CDR1 and CDR2 sequences are WNHNN and SYGVQD (reference sequence). V dropped 5 bases and J dropped 5; count of bases not matched to a gene: 7. The CDR3 is 15 residues long. The CDR3 sequence: CASSPRGTSVDTQYF. CDR3 nucleotides: TGCGCCAGCAGTCCCAGGGGGACTAGCGTAGATACGCAGTATTTT.

The table lists this clonotype with a few counts. This chain uses TRBV20-1 with TRBJ2-3; unclear D gene. Looked up from germline, CDR1 is DFQATT and CDR2 is SNEGSKA (reference sequence). CDR3 length equals 12 residues. The V end was cut by 4 bases, the J end by 6 bases, with 11 bases between. The CDR3 loop reads CSATRLRDTQYF. Here the CDR3 DNA reads TGCAGTGCTACGAGGTTGAGGGATACGCAGTATTTT.

This chain connects TRBV5-1 to TRBJ1-3, with D uncertain. CDR1 SGHRS and CDR2 YFSETQ come from the germline V gene. The CDR3 runs to 14 residues. Trimming shortened V by 4 bases and J by 3 bases, and 11 bases separated the two germline ends. For the CDR3, the DNA is TGCGCCAGCAGCATTGGCGGGGATGGAAACACCATATATTTT. Its protein product is CASSIGGDGNTIYF.

The V gene is TRBV2, the J gene TRBJ1-5; D perhaps matches TRBD1 (6 bases). Germline V gene data show CDR1 as SNHLY and CDR2 as FYNNEI. There are 16 residues in the CDR3. With 4 bases removed from V and 1 base from J, the gap between germline ends came to 14 bases. CDR3 protein: CASSGLRGWSNQPQHF. The CDR3 nucleotides are TGTGCCAGCAGTGGGCTCAGGGGTTGGAGCAATCAGCCCCAGCATTTT.

This clonotype was seen only a few times. This chain connects TRBV19 to TRBJ1-5; possibly TRBD1 for D (5 bases). CDR1 and CDR2 (germline): LNHDA, SQIVND (reference sequence). The ends were cut back, 9 bases at V and 0 bases at J, with 21 bases in the middle. There are 17 residues in the CDR3. In DNA, the CDR3 is TGTGCCAGACCGCAATTACGTCGGGACTATAGCAATCAGCCCCAGCATTTT. Protein sequence: CARPQLRRDYSNQPQHF.

V gene TRBV21-1 combines with J gene TRBJ2-7. TRBV21-1 is tagged as a pseudogene. The CDR3 is 14 residues long. The CDR3 loop is CASSTSDGTYEQYF. The CDR3 DNA sequence: TGTGCCAGCAGCACGTCGGACGGTACCTACGAGCAGTACTTC.

This clonotype has a handful of counts. The V gene is TRBV6-5, the J gene TRBJ1-2, with 11 bases fitting TRBD1. This CDR3 spans 13 amino acids. Germline V gives CDR1 MNHEY, CDR2 SVGAGI. The V gene end was trimmed by 2 bases and the J gene end by 13 bases; junction bases not matched to a gene: 6. The CDR3 coding sequence is TGTGCCAGCAGTTACCCCGGACAGGGGGCTTCCACCTTC. This translates into CASSYPGQGASTF.

The chain is built from TRBV30 and TRBJ1-6; 7 bases are shared with TRBD1. Germline trimming cut 5 bases from V and 8 bases from J; bases unmatched to any gene: 3. The germline CDR1 and CDR2 sequences are GTSNPN and SVGIG (reference sequence). This CDR3 has 12 residues. Written as DNA, the CDR3 is TGTGCCTGGTGGGACAGATATTCACCCCTCCACTTT. Translating gives CAWWDRYSPLHF.

The V and J genes are TRBV2 and TRBJ1-6, with TRBD1 matching 9 bases. Trimming took 4 bases from V and 6 from J; bases not matched to a gene: 10. There are 17 residues in the CDR3. Germline V gene lookup returns CDR1 SNHLY and CDR2 FYNNEI. The CDR3 reads CASSVTLTGGPNSPLHF. DNA for the CDR3: TGTGCCAGCAGTGTGACATTGACAGGGGGTCCTAATTCACCCCTCCACTTT.

This clonotype turned up a few times. Here the CDR3 reads CAISGTENTEAFF. In DNA, the CDR3 is TGTGCCATCAGTGGGACAGAGAACACTGAAGCTTTCTTT. The gene calls are TRBV10-3 and TRBJ1-1, with D tentatively TRBD1 (6 bases). CDR3 length: 13 residues. Germline CDR1 reads ENHRY; CDR2 reads SYGVKD. V lost 4 bases, J lost 1 base, and 7 bases lay in between.

This chain joins TRBV20-1 and TRBJ1-1, with D unresolved. Per germline, CDR1 DFQATT and CDR2 SNEGSKA (reference sequence). The CDR3 consists of 11 residues. Between the trimmed V and J ends, which lost 1 base and 7 bases, there was a span of 7 bases. The CDR3 is CSARGTLEAFF. CDR3 DNA sequence: TGCAGTGCTAGAGGGACTCTTGAAGCTTTCTTT.

This sequence joins TRBV15 and TRBJ1-2; D possibly corresponds to TRBD1 (6 bases). The CDR3 totals 14 residues. V was pared by 1 base and J by 8 bases, with 14 bases between. Germline assignment: CDR1 LNHNV and CDR2 YYDKDF (reference sequence). The CDR3 nucleotides are TGTGCCACCAGCAGAGGGACAGCTGACGGCGGCTACACCTTC. Residues: CATSRGTADGGYTF.

The chain has TRBV20-1 and TRBJ2-7; TRBD2 agrees at 13 bases. The CDR3 covers 18 residues. Germline V gene sequence: CDR1 DFQATT, CDR2 SNEGSKA (reference sequence). With 3 bases clipped from V and 2 bases from J, the junction kept 13 bases outside the gene matches. The CDR3 nucleotides read TGCAGTGCTAGGAGAAGACTAGCGGGGGGCCTCACGCCCTACGAGCAGTACTTC. Protein product: CSARRRLAGGLTPYEQYF.

The V and J genes are TRBV10-2 and TRBJ1-2; D may be TRBD1 (5 bases). The CDR3 totals 16 residues. Germline CDR1 and CDR2: WSHSY and SAAADI. Trimming removed 9 bases at V and 2 bases at J, with 22 bases between. As DNA, the CDR3 is TGCGCCAGTACAATAAATCCAGGGAGGGTCAACTATGGCTACACCTTC. This codes for CASTINPGRVNYGYTF.

The chain uses TRBV12-3 or TRBV12-4 and TRBJ1-4; weak D call: TRBD1 (6 bases). Trimming left V 5 bases short and J 5 bases short, with 15 bases between. The CDR3 is 15 residues long. CDR3 coding DNA: TGTGCCAGCAGTAGAACAGGGAGCAGGAATGAAAAACTGTTTTTT. It codes for CASSRTGSRNEKLFF.

This sequence joins TRBV21-1 and TRBJ2-5; the table's D call, TRBD2, was not checked against the DNA. TRBV21-1 corresponds to a pseudogene. This CDR3 region has 13 residues. This CDR3 is CASSATSYETQYF. The CDR3 DNA follows: TGTGCCAGCAGCGCGACTAGCTATGAGACCCAGTACTTC.

The CDR3 reads CSASLPSNYGYTF. The DNA for the CDR3 is TGCAGTGCTAGCCTCCCGTCCAACTATGGCTACACCTTC. The V and J genes are TRBV20-1 and TRBJ1-2; D unclear. This CDR3 has 13 amino acids. Germline loops: CDR1 DFQATT, CDR2 SNEGSKA (reference sequence). Trimming stripped 3 bases from V and 2 bases from J, with 10 bases between.

The rearrangement joins TRBV20-1 to TRBJ2-7, with D possibly TRBD2 on 6 matching bases. Germline-derived CDR1 and CDR2 are DFQATT and SNEGSKA (reference sequence). CDR3 length equals 14 residues. The ends were cut back, 3 bases at V and 7 bases at J, with 19 bases in the middle. The CDR3 coding sequence is TGCAGTGCTAGTATATCAGTGGGACTCGGAGAGCAGTACTTC. It translates to CSASISVGLGEQYF.

This clonotype was counted a few times. The rearrangement links TRBV7-9 to TRBJ1-5, with 9 nucleotides matching TRBD1. Trimming took 5 bases from V and 4 from J; bases not matched to a gene: 9. The CDR3 length is 16 residues. Per germline, CDR1 SEHNR and CDR2 FQNEAQ (reference sequence). DNA for the CDR3: TGTGCCAGCAGCAAGGGGGACAGGGAGTGGAATCAGCCCCAGCATTTT. It encodes CASSKGDREWNQPQHF.

The chain has TRBV6-1 and TRBJ2-3; 11 bases match TRBD2. The V gene end was trimmed by 7 bases and the J gene end by 4 bases; junction bases not matched to a gene: 4. There are 14 residues in the CDR3. CDR1 MNHNS and CDR2 SASEGT come from the germline V gene. The CDR3, as DNA: TGTGCCAGCATCCTAGCGGGGGGCCCAGATACGCAGTATTTT. It is translated as CASILAGGPDTQYF.

Only one count was recorded for this clonotype. As DNA, the CDR3 is TGTGCCAGCAGCCAAGATTCGGACAGGGGGAATCAGCCCCAGCATTTT. It yields the protein CASSQDSDRGNQPQHF. This chain links TRBV14 with TRBJ1-5, with 10 bases matching TRBD1. There are 16 residues in the CDR3. Germline V gene sequence: CDR1 SGHDN, CDR2 FVKESK. V gave up 0 bases and J gave up 4 bases; unmatched junction bases: 3.

For the CDR3, the DNA is TGTGCCAGCAGCTTAGGCCCAGGGTTTGGCGATGGCTACACCTTC. It encodes CASSLGPGFGDGYTF. This rearrangement joins TRBV7-8 to TRBJ1-2, with D tentatively TRBD1 (5 bases). The CDR3 consists of 15 residues. The germline CDR1 and CDR2 sequences are SGHVS and FQNEAQ. V was clipped by 1 base and J by 6 bases, with 15 bases between them.

The chain combines TRBV14 with TRBJ2-3; no clear D. Deletions cut 0 bases from V and 3 bases from J, with 4 bases between. Per the germline V gene, CDR1 is SGHDN and CDR2 is FVKESK. CDR3 length: 13 amino acids. CDR3 coding DNA: TGTGCCAGCAGCCAAGACCGGACAGATACGCAGTATTTT. The encoded protein is CASSQDRTDTQYF.

The chain has TRBV30 and TRBJ2-7; D is ambiguous. Germline values: CDR1 GTSNPN, CDR2 SVGIG (reference sequence). The CDR3 has 12 residues. With 0 bases removed from V and 5 bases from J, the gap between germline ends came to 8 bases. DNA for the CDR3: TGTGCCTGGAGTGTAAATGGGGACGAGCAGTACTTC. Translating it yields CAWSVNGDEQYF.